This T cell receptor beta chain is drawn from a study of CD8+ T cells in alopecia areata. Germline CDR1 is MNHEY and CDR2 is SVGAGI. Trimming cost V 0 bases and J 4 bases, with 7 bases left between them. This CDR3 is built from 15 residues. In each case, RNA was isolated and then reverse transcribed into cDNA as the sequencing template. The protocol was immunoSEQ multiplex PCR, while the TCRdb copy is restricted to in-frame clones and leaves out a portion. Among about 180,000 clones listed, around 71% were seen once. J is TRBJ1-6 and V is TRBV6-5; tentatively, D is TRBD1 (5 bases). The clonotype comes from a human donor with alopecia areata. The sample was CD8+ T cells sorted from blood, taken at week 0. In DNA form, the CDR3 reads TGTGCCAGCAGTTACTCGACAGCATATAATTCACCCCTCCACTTT. Its protein product is CASSYSTAYNSPLHF.